This T cell receptor beta chain was retrieved from a study of T cell changes during pregnancy in multiple sclerosis. V lost 3 bases and J 1 base, leaving 7 bases between the germline ends. The CDR3 is 13 amino acids. CDR1 SGHKS and CDR2 YYEKEE come from the germline V gene (reference sequence). Only one count was recorded for this clone. TCRdb's table, derived via immunoSEQ multiplex PCR, lists solely in-frame clones and lacks some. The table lists around 130,000 clones, approximately 94% of them singletons. This receptor was obtained from a female donor with multiple sclerosis, enrolled in a pregnancy study. This sequence joins TRBV5-5 and TRBJ1-1; no reliable D call. The source material was peripheral blood, sampled before pregnancy. The CDR3 nucleotides are TGTGCCAGCAGCTCAAAACAGAACACTGAAGCTTTCTTT. Residues: CASSSKQNTEAFF.